The next 12 T cell receptor beta chains were all read from a single sample in a study of a mutant IDH1 vaccine in newly diagnosed glioma. Generated by immunoSEQ multiplex PCR, the TCRdb table keeps only in-frame clones and is missing some. The data contain 30,000 or so clones, approximately 80% of them singletons. The time point: baseline, week 1 (first vaccination visit). As to treatment: pre-vaccination baseline after standard-of-care therapy. The sequences come from PBMCs, collected from a glioma patient treated with radiotherapy, temozolomide or both. These receptors were taken from a man aged 25-45 years with glioma.

The rearrangement links TRBV6-5 to TRBJ1-5; 11 bases agree with TRBD1. Germline assignment: CDR1 MNHEY and CDR2 SVGAGI. Germline trimming cut 2 bases from V and 4 bases from J; bases unmatched to any gene: 1. The CDR3 has 15 amino acids. The CDR3, as DNA: TGTGCCAGCAGTTACAGGGACAGGGGGAATCAGCCCCAGCATTTT. This encodes CASSYRDRGNQPQHF.

The CDR3 region has the DNA TGCGCCAGCAGCCAAGCGGGAGGGAGCACAGATACGCAGTATTTT. Protein sequence: CASSQAGGSTDTQYF. This chain uses TRBV4-1 with TRBJ2-3, with 8 bases fitting TRBD2. The CDR3 spans 15 residues. Unmatched junction bases numbered 0, after V lost 1 base and J lost 0 bases. CDR1 is MGHRA and CDR2 is YSYEKL in the germline V gene.

This CDR3 is CASSFGQGAGEQYF. In DNA form, the CDR3 reads TGTGCCAGCAGCTTCGGACAGGGCGCGGGTGAGCAGTACTTC. The chain uses TRBV5-4 and TRBJ2-7, with TRBD1 matching over 8 bases. This CDR3 comprises 14 residues. The V gene end was trimmed by 2 bases and the J gene end by 7 bases; junction bases not matched to a gene: 8. The germline gives CDR1 SGHNT, CDR2 YYREEE (reference sequence).

V gene TRBV18 combines with J gene TRBJ2-2; 8 nucleotides line up with TRBD1. The CDR3 extends over 15 amino acids. Trimming took 6 bases from V and 4 from J; bases not matched to a gene: 7. Germline V gene sequence: CDR1 KGHSH, CDR2 LQKENI. In nucleotides, the CDR3 is TGTGCCAGCTCGCAGGGGGCTCGGTCCACCGGGGAGCTGTTTTTT. It translates to CASSQGARSTGELFF.

The gene calls are TRBV12-5 and TRBJ2-5; 7 nucleotides align to TRBD1. V shed 3 bases and J 2 bases; nucleotides not matched to a gene: 15. There are 18 residues in the CDR3. Germline V gene lookup returns CDR1 LGHNT and CDR2 FRNRAP. The CDR3 is CASGLYGSRQGNQETQYF. The CDR3 DNA reads as TGTGCTAGTGGTTTATACGGCTCCAGACAGGGAAATCAAGAGACCCAGTACTTC.

The chain joins TRBV4-3 to TRBJ2-1, with D unresolved. Per germline, CDR1 LGHNA and CDR2 YSLEER. Trimming took 1 base from V and 3 from J, leaving 7 bases between them. This CDR3 comprises 14 residues. The CDR3 nucleotides read TGCGCCAGCAGCCAAGTGGTAGGCTACAATGAGCAGTTCTTC. Amino acid sequence: CASSQVVGYNEQFF.

The CDR3 loop is CSVDGGQGAGANVLTF. The CDR3, as DNA: TGCAGCGTTGATGGGGGACAGGGGGCTGGGGCCAACGTCCTGACTTTC. The chain is built from TRBV29-1 and TRBJ2-6; TRBD1 agrees at 11 bases. This CDR3 is built from 16 residues. The germline V gene encodes CDR1 SQVTM and CDR2 ANQGSEA. Germline trimming cut 3 bases from V and 2 bases from J; bases unmatched to any gene: 3.

The V call is TRBV30, the J call TRBJ1-6, with a tentative D call TRBD1 (6 bases). V lost 3 bases and J lost 8, with 14 bases in between. Germline V CDR1 and CDR2: GTSNPN, SVGIG (reference sequence). This CDR3 is 14 amino acids long. This CDR3 reads CAWSAGTNYSPLHF. For the CDR3, the DNA is TGTGCCTGGAGCGCCGGGACAAACTATTCACCCCTCCACTTT.

The rearrangement uses TRBV7-8 and TRBJ2-1, with 7 bases lining up with TRBD2. This CDR3 is 16 amino acids long. Germline CDR1 SGHVS, CDR2 FQNEAQ. V was pared by 5 bases and J by 4 bases, with 11 bases of the junction left unmatched. CDR3 coding DNA: TGTGCCAGCAGCCTCCGGGCGGGAGACATATACAATGAGCAGTTCTTC. Its translation: CASSLRAGDIYNEQFF.

This chain joins TRBV4-1 and TRBJ2-5; a weak D match, TRBD2 (5 bases). CDR3 length: 14 residues. Trimming pared 3 bases from V and 4 bases from J, leaving 12 bases between. Per germline, CDR1 MGHRA and CDR2 YSYEKL. The CDR3 spells CASSHNLARETQYF. The CDR3 DNA reads TGCGCCAGCAGCCATAACCTAGCACGAGAGACCCAGTACTTC.

The chain couples TRBV9 to TRBJ2-5; 12 bases are shared with TRBD2. The CDR3 is made up of 16 amino acids. CDR1 is SGDLS and CDR2 is YYNGEE in the germline V gene. Trimming cost V 0 bases and J 4 bases; bases outside gene matches: 4. CDR3 DNA: TGTGCCAGCAGCGTAGTGACTAGCGGGGGTTTAGAGACCCAGTACTTC. Translating it yields CASSVVTSGGLETQYF.

The rearrangement joins TRBV5-5 to TRBJ2-7; the D gene could be TRBD1 or TRBD2 (6 bases each). The CDR3 loop spans 17 amino acids. Per germline, CDR1 SGHKS and CDR2 YYEKEE (reference sequence). With 1 base removed from V and 0 bases from J, the gap between germline ends came to 17 bases. CDR3 in amino acids: CASSLLYRGPSSYEQYF. CDR3 nucleotides: TGTGCCAGCAGCTTGCTGTATCGGGGGCCGAGCTCCTACGAGCAGTACTTC.